The 5 T cell receptor beta chains below come from one sample, sequenced in a study of cytomegalovirus exposure and HLA in healthy donors. It was with 60 Vbeta and 13 Jbeta primers that the PCR ran. Profiled with immunoSEQ multiplex PCR; TCRdb holds only in-frame clones, not every one. The data contain 120,000 or so clones, approximately 17% of them singletons. What was sequenced was PBMCs. Every receptor here comes from a female donor in good health and CMV-seropositive.

The table lists this clone with a few counts. J is TRBJ1-1 and V is TRBV4-3; 7 bases align to TRBD1. The J segment lost 3 bases and the V segment lost 3 bases, leaving 13 bases of the junction unmatched. Germline V gives CDR1 LGHNA, CDR2 YSLEER. This CDR3 has 17 residues. The CDR3 DNA is TGCGCCAGCAGCCAGTTCCGGACAGGTTCAATTGACACTGAAGCTTTCTTT. Its translation is CASSQFRTGSIDTEAFF.

CDR3 residues: CASSYDGLAGEDEQYF. In nucleotides, the CDR3 is TGTGCCAGCAGTTACGACGGACTAGCGGGAGAGGACGAGCAGTACTTC. The V gene is TRBV6-5, the J gene TRBJ2-7; 13 bases match TRBD2. CDR1 MNHEY and CDR2 SVGAGI come from the germline V gene. The CDR3 runs 16 residues. Losses at the gene ends were 2 bases for V and 5 bases for J; bases not matched to a gene: 6.

The V and J genes are TRBV28 and TRBJ2-2; D unclear. This CDR3 spans 14 amino acids. V was cut by 6 bases and J by 6 bases, with 14 bases left in between. Germline CDR1 is MDHEN and CDR2 is SYDVKM. CDR3 residues: CASSRPTTAGELFF. CDR3 sequence (DNA): TGTGCCAGCAGCCGCCCCACCACGGCCGGGGAGCTGTTTTTT.

This clone was seen more than once but under ten times. The rearrangement links TRBV4-2 to TRBJ1-1; possible D gene TRBD1, 5 bases. CDR1 is LGHNA and CDR2 is YNFKEQ in the germline V gene. Trimming left V 0 bases short and J 4 bases short, with 12 bases between. The CDR3 sequence is 15 residues long. CDR3 DNA: TGTGCCAGCAGCCAAGATAGGCAGGGCGGCACTGAAGCTTTCTTT. It is translated as CASSQDRQGGTEAFF.

V is TRBV2 and J is TRBJ2-2; D gene unclear. The germline V gene has CDR1 SNHLY and CDR2 FYNNEI. The CDR3 consists of 12 residues. Trimming took off 7 bases at V and 6 bases at J, with 9 bases between the two ends. CDR3 region: CASTSNPGELFF. CDR3 DNA sequence: TGTGCCAGCACCAGTAACCCCGGGGAGCTGTTTTTT.